This is a list of T cell receptor beta chains from one sample in a study of response to subunit inactivated influenza vaccine. TCRdb used MiXCR to reprocess the RT-PCR reads, holding one entry per CDR3 protein. The top ten clones hold around 6.5% of a sample with around 710,000 distinct CDR3 sequences, approximately 15% of them seen once. The specimen was PBMCs from blood, collected approximately 15 days before vaccination. The receptors were gathered from a middle-aged man who received an inactivated influenza vaccine. CDR3s include the opening cysteine and the closing phenylalanine or tryptophan. The D gene is left open where the match is weak. Rows may omit the clone size; those that give it use once, few, many or a size class.

clone size: -; D gene: -; V gene: TRBV7-2; J gene: TRBJ2-1; CDR3 length: 13; CDR3 protein: CASSFPPSNEQFF; CDR3 DNA: TGTGCCAGCAGCTTTCCCCCAAGCAATGAGCAGTTCTTC
clone size: many; D gene: -; V gene: TRBV4-3; J gene: TRBJ2-3; CDR3 length: 13; CDR3 protein: CASSQLTADTQYF; CDR3 DNA: TGCGCCAGCAGCCAACTAACAGCGGATACGCAGTATTTT
clone size: few; D gene: -; V gene: TRBV20-1; J gene: TRBJ2-7; CDR3 length: 14; CDR3 protein: CSAREPWTAYEQYF; CDR3 DNA: TGCAGTGCTAGAGAACCCTGGACAGCCTACGAGCAGTACTTC
clone size: few; D gene: TRBD2; V gene: TRBV29-1; J gene: TRBJ2-1; CDR3 length: 13; CDR3 protein: CSVDPSGYNEQFF; CDR3 DNA: TGCAGCGTTGATCCTAGCGGATACAATGAGCAGTTCTTC
clone size: few; D gene: -; V gene: TRBV11-2; J gene: TRBJ2-7; CDR3 length: 12; CDR3 protein: CASSRTPFEQYF; CDR3 DNA: TGTGCCAGCAGCAGGACCCCTTTTGAGCAGTACTTC
clone size: few; D gene: TRBD2; V gene: TRBV7-2; J gene: TRBJ2-2; CDR3 length: 15; CDR3 protein: CASSSGLSNTGELFF; CDR3 DNA: TGTGCCAGCAGCTCGGGACTATCGAACACCGGGGAGCTGTTTTTT
clone size: many; D gene: -; V gene: TRBV25-1; J gene: TRBJ1-4; CDR3 length: 15; CDR3 protein: CASSEWSLLGEKLFF; CDR3 DNA: TGTGCCAGCAGTGAATGGAGCCTCCTGGGTGAAAAACTGTTTTTT
clone size: -; D gene: -; V gene: TRBV19; J gene: TRBJ1-2; CDR3 length: 15; CDR3 protein: CASSKQRDLLYGYTF; CDR3 DNA: TGTGCCAGTAGTAAGCAGAGAGACCTCCTCTATGGCTACACCTTC
clone size: -; D gene: -; V gene: TRBV20-1; J gene: TRBJ2-7; CDR3 length: 14; CDR3 protein: CSARDGPPSYEQYF; CDR3 DNA: TGCAGTGCTAGAGATGGGCCACCCTCCTACGAGCAGTACTTC
clone size: -; D gene: -; V gene: TRBV5-6; J gene: TRBJ2-3; CDR3 length: 18; CDR3 protein: CASSLVRLGGPTTDTQYF; CDR3 DNA: TGTGCCAGCAGCTTAGTACGTCTAGGGGGACCAACCACAGATACGCAGTATTTT
clone size: few; D gene: -; V gene: TRBV30; J gene: TRBJ2-3; CDR3 length: 15; CDR3 protein: CAWSGIVLETDTQYF; CDR3 DNA: TGTGCCTGGAGTGGAATAGTACTAGAGACAGATACGCAGTATTTT
clone size: -; D gene: TRBD1; V gene: TRBV6-2/TRBV6-3; J gene: TRBJ2-3; CDR3 length: 16; CDR3 protein: CASSYGTGPSTDTQYF; CDR3 DNA: TGTGCCAGCAGCTATGGGACAGGACCTAGCACAGATACGCAGTATTTT
clone size: few; D gene: -; V gene: TRBV4-1; J gene: TRBJ2-5; CDR3 length: 14; CDR3 protein: CASSQEPRAETQYF; CDR3 DNA: TGCGCCAGCAGCCAAGAACCTAGAGCAGAGACCCAGTACTTC
clone size: -; D gene: TRBD1; V gene: TRBV7-9; J gene: TRBJ2-2; CDR3 length: 15; CDR3 protein: CASRSRDRVTGELFF; CDR3 DNA: TGTGCCAGCAGGTCCCGGGACAGGGTAACCGGGGAGCTGTTTTTT
clone size: -; D gene: TRBD2; V gene: TRBV7-9; J gene: TRBJ2-7; CDR3 length: 14; CDR3 protein: CASSLEGGRYEQYF; CDR3 DNA: TGTGCCAGCAGCTTAGAGGGAGGGAGATACGAGCAGTACTTC
clone size: medium-sized; D gene: -; V gene: TRBV19; J gene: TRBJ2-1; CDR3 length: 15; CDR3 protein: CASSFGGIGGHEQFF; CDR3 DNA: TGTGCCAGCTCCTTTGGCGGGATCGGAGGCCATGAGCAGTTCTTC
clone size: few; D gene: TRBD1; V gene: TRBV6-2/TRBV6-3; J gene: TRBJ1-2; CDR3 length: 12; CDR3 protein: CASTPQGTGYTF; CDR3 DNA: TGTGCCAGCACCCCACAGGGGACTGGCTACACCTTC
clone size: few; D gene: -; V gene: TRBV24-1; J gene: TRBJ2-7; CDR3 length: 15; CDR3 protein: CATSDPRRGGYEQYF; CDR3 DNA: TGTGCCACCAGTGATCCCCGTAGGGGAGGCTACGAGCAGTACTTC
clone size: few; D gene: TRBD1; V gene: TRBV9; J gene: TRBJ2-7; CDR3 length: 14; CDR3 protein: CASSKGQGRYEQYF; CDR3 DNA: TGTGCCAGCAGCAAGGGACAGGGCCGTTACGAGCAGTACTTC
clone size: few; D gene: TRBD1; V gene: TRBV10-3; J gene: TRBJ2-7; CDR3 length: 14; CDR3 protein: CAITRTGGRDEQYF; CDR3 DNA: TGTGCCATCACCAGGACAGGGGGTAGGGACGAGCAGTACTTC
clone size: few; D gene: -; V gene: TRBV15; J gene: TRBJ1-2; CDR3 length: 15; CDR3 protein: CATSRDSGQGWGYTF; CDR3 DNA: TGTGCCACCAGCAGAGATTCTGGGCAGGGATGGGGCTACACCTTC
clone size: -; D gene: -; V gene: TRBV15; J gene: TRBJ1-5; CDR3 length: 13; CDR3 protein: CATSRDQERPQHF; CDR3 DNA: TGTGCCACCAGCAGAGATCAGGAGCGGCCCCAGCATTTT
clone size: -; D gene: TRBD1; V gene: TRBV20-1; J gene: TRBJ2-1; CDR3 length: 14; CDR3 protein: CSAFITGQNNEQFF; CDR3 DNA: TGCAGTGCCTTCATAACGGGACAGAACAATGAGCAGTTCTTC
clone size: -; D gene: -; V gene: TRBV11-1; J gene: TRBJ2-1; CDR3 length: 11; CDR3 protein: CASSLSAEPFF; CDR3 DNA: TGTGCCAGCAGCTTGTCGGCGGAGCCGTTCTTC
clone size: -; D gene: -; V gene: TRBV6-2/TRBV6-3; J gene: TRBJ2-7; CDR3 length: 13; CDR3 protein: CASSYNRPYEQYF; CDR3 DNA: TGTGCCAGCAGTTACAACCGACCCTACGAGCAGTACTTC
clone size: -; D gene: TRBD2; V gene: TRBV20-1; J gene: TRBJ2-1; CDR3 length: 15; CDR3 protein: CSARPIAGAGNEQFF; CDR3 DNA: TGCAGTGCTAGACCGATAGCGGGAGCGGGGAATGAGCAGTTCTTC
clone size: -; D gene: -; V gene: TRBV21-1; J gene: TRBJ2-1; CDR3 length: 14; CDR3 protein: CASSKAVMGNEQFF; CDR3 DNA: TGTGCCAGCAGCAAAGCGGTTATGGGGAATGAGCAGTTCTTC
clone size: -; D gene: -; V gene: TRBV27; J gene: TRBJ2-7; CDR3 length: 11; CDR3 protein: CASGSVGEQYF; CDR3 DNA: TGTGCCAGCGGGTCCGTCGGGGAGCAGTACTTC
clone size: -; D gene: -; V gene: TRBV27; J gene: TRBJ1-1; CDR3 length: 16; CDR3 protein: CASRPTYTQLRTEAFF; CDR3 DNA: TGTGCCAGCAGACCCACATACACCCAGTTGAGGACTGAAGCTTTCTTT
clone size: -; D gene: TRBD1; V gene: TRBV7-6; J gene: TRBJ1-1; CDR3 length: 15; CDR3 protein: CASSPGQGGDTEAFF; CDR3 DNA: TGTGCCAGCAGCCCAGGACAGGGCGGCGACACTGAAGCTTTCTTT
clone size: -; D gene: TRBD1; V gene: TRBV11-2; J gene: TRBJ2-3; CDR3 length: 16; CDR3 protein: CASSLEVRTGADTQYF; CDR3 DNA: TGTGCCAGCAGCTTAGAAGTGAGGACAGGGGCAGATACGCAGTATTTT
clone size: few; D gene: TRBD2; V gene: TRBV15; J gene: TRBJ2-7; CDR3 length: 15; CDR3 protein: CATSWRGSVAYEQYF; CDR3 DNA: TGTGCCACCAGCTGGCGGGGGTCGGTGGCCTACGAGCAGTACTTC
clone size: -; D gene: -; V gene: TRBV18; J gene: TRBJ2-1; CDR3 length: 12; CDR3 protein: CASSPFINEQFF; CDR3 DNA: TGTGCCAGCTCACCCTTTATCAATGAGCAGTTCTTC
clone size: few; D gene: TRBD1; V gene: TRBV29-1; J gene: TRBJ2-1; CDR3 length: 16; CDR3 protein: CSVAIGGQGDNNEQFF; CDR3 DNA: TGCAGCGTTGCGATCGGAGGACAGGGGGATAACAATGAGCAGTTCTTC
clone size: few; D gene: -; V gene: TRBV29-1; J gene: TRBJ2-3; CDR3 length: 14; CDR3 protein: CSVDFGSSTDTQYF; CDR3 DNA: TGCAGCGTTGATTTCGGGAGTTCGACAGATACGCAGTATTTT
clone size: -; D gene: -; V gene: TRBV20-1; J gene: TRBJ2-7; CDR3 length: 13; CDR3 protein: CSASGLTTYKQYF; CDR3 DNA: TGCAGTGCTAGCGGCCTGACGACCTACAAGCAGTACTTC
clone size: -; D gene: -; V gene: TRBV20-1; J gene: TRBJ2-2; CDR3 length: 14; CDR3 protein: CSAREGATTGELFF; CDR3 DNA: TGCAGTGCTAGAGAGGGGGCGACCACCGGGGAGCTGTTTTTT
clone size: few; D gene: TRBD2; V gene: TRBV7-2; J gene: TRBJ2-1; CDR3 length: 16; CDR3 protein: CASRPVLAGGYNEQFF; CDR3 DNA: TGTGCCAGCAGACCGGTCCTAGCGGGGGGTTACAATGAGCAGTTCTTC
clone size: few; D gene: -; V gene: TRBV7-6; J gene: TRBJ2-4; CDR3 length: 16; CDR3 protein: CASSPDRVSAKNIQYF; CDR3 DNA: TGTGCCAGCAGCCCTGACAGAGTTAGTGCCAAAAACATTCAGTACTTC
clone size: few; D gene: -; V gene: TRBV20-1; J gene: TRBJ2-1; CDR3 length: 16; CDR3 protein: CSASWCCRLSYNEQFF; CDR3 DNA: TGCAGTGCATCTTGGTGCTGTCGTCTCTCCTACAATGAGCAGTTCTTC
clone size: -; D gene: -; V gene: TRBV20-1; J gene: TRBJ1-2; CDR3 length: 11; CDR3 protein: CSARTPGGYTF; CDR3 DNA: TGCAGTGCTAGAACCCCAGGAGGCTACACCTTC
clone size: -; D gene: -; V gene: TRBV19; J gene: TRBJ2-5; CDR3 length: 15; CDR3 protein: CASSQHGDSQETQYF; CDR3 DNA: TGTGCCAGTAGTCAACATGGCGATTCACAAGAGACCCAGTACTTC
clone size: few; D gene: -; V gene: TRBV7-9; J gene: TRBJ2-3; CDR3 length: 16; CDR3 protein: CASSLGRTTSTDTQYF; CDR3 DNA: TGTGCCAGCAGCTTAGGACGGACAACCAGCACAGATACGCAGTATTTT
clone size: few; D gene: TRBD2; V gene: TRBV7-9; J gene: TRBJ2-1; CDR3 length: 12; CDR3 protein: CASSQGTREQFF; CDR3 DNA: TGTGCCAGCAGCCAGGGGACTAGAGAGCAGTTCTTC
clone size: -; D gene: TRBD1; V gene: TRBV28; J gene: TRBJ2-5; CDR3 length: 18; CDR3 protein: CASSWPLGQVNSVETQYF; CDR3 DNA: TGTGCCAGCAGTTGGCCACTGGGACAGGTCAATTCCGTGGAGACCCAGTACTTC
clone size: few; D gene: TRBD2; V gene: TRBV20-1; J gene: TRBJ2-7; CDR3 length: 14; CDR3 protein: CSASALAGVLEQYF; CDR3 DNA: TGCAGTGCTAGTGCTCTAGCGGGAGTTCTCGAGCAGTACTTC
clone size: -; D gene: -; V gene: TRBV6-2/TRBV6-3; J gene: TRBJ2-7; CDR3 length: 13; CDR3 protein: CASSRTDIYEQYF; CDR3 DNA: TGTGCCAGCAGCCGGACGGACATCTACGAGCAGTACTTC
clone size: few; D gene: -; V gene: TRBV7-2; J gene: TRBJ1-3; CDR3 length: 12; CDR3 protein: CASSVSGYTIYF; CDR3 DNA: TGTGCCAGCAGCGTATCCGGGTACACCATATATTTT
clone size: few; D gene: TRBD1; V gene: TRBV4-1; J gene: TRBJ1-1; CDR3 length: 16; CDR3 protein: CASSPRTGVSNTEAFF; CDR3 DNA: TGCGCCAGCAGCCCCCGGACAGGGGTGAGTAACACTGAAGCTTTCTTT